Reported below is one TCR beta chain. The target of this receptor is not known. One base away there is no much larger clone; base qualities are not given. This entry belongs to a study of CD8 T cells in ankylosing spondylitis (dated by TCRdb to 2015 to 2018). With respect to the entire study: T cell receptor beta repertoires were profiled in healthy donors and ankylosing spondylitis patients so that disease-linked TCR variants could be found. Peripheral blood samples were taken, and synovial fluid was additionally collected from ankylosing spondylitis patients. The full study cohort comprised approximately 23 ankylosing spondylitis patients and about a hundred healthy donors.

V sheds 3 bases and J sheds 3 bases, leaving 9 bases between their ends. CDR1 and CDR2 are read off the germline V gene as SGDLS and YYNGEE. The CDR3 measures 14 amino acids from cysteine to phenylalanine. The DNA shown is the 42-base CDR3, in frame from base 1. Overall results and qualifications from the work: Some TCR beta motif variants had previously been reported in synovial fluid and blood of reactive arthritis patients, which suggested common disease-initiation mechanisms. The disease-linked clones had a CD8+ phenotype and were found at relatively low frequencies in peripheral blood. Blood from ankylosing spondylitis patients appeared to be characterized by a TCR beta motif composed of under 10 highly homologous amino acid variants. Significant enrichment of the disease-linked clones was reported in matched synovial fluid samples from ankylosing spondylitis patients.

The sample was run on an Illumina HiSeq 2500. TCR beta libraries were prepared by quantitative 5'-RACE with molecular barcodes. The source study handled its data this way. A new computational method based on a probabilistic model of VDJ rearrangement was used to identify disease-linked TCR variants. TCRdb reran the public reads through fastp at Q25 and MiXCR, keeping productive beta chains. Entries are consolidated by CDR3 protein sequence, retaining the most common genes and DNA. The authors' filters were not applied to this entry. The sample contains around 480,000 distinct CDR3 sequences, 17% of them found a single time. The ten largest clones take up 0.95% to 1.1% of the sample.

The sample comprised blood, either unsorted or a sorted T cell fraction (not recorded which). The rearrangement combines TRBV9 with TRBJ1-4; a confident D gene designation cannot be given. The receptor was derived from a male donor with ankylosing spondylitis. CDR3 sequence: CASSAPQPNEKLFF. The DNA sequence follows: TGTGCCAGCAGCGCCCCGCAGCCTAATGAAAAACTGTTTTTT.